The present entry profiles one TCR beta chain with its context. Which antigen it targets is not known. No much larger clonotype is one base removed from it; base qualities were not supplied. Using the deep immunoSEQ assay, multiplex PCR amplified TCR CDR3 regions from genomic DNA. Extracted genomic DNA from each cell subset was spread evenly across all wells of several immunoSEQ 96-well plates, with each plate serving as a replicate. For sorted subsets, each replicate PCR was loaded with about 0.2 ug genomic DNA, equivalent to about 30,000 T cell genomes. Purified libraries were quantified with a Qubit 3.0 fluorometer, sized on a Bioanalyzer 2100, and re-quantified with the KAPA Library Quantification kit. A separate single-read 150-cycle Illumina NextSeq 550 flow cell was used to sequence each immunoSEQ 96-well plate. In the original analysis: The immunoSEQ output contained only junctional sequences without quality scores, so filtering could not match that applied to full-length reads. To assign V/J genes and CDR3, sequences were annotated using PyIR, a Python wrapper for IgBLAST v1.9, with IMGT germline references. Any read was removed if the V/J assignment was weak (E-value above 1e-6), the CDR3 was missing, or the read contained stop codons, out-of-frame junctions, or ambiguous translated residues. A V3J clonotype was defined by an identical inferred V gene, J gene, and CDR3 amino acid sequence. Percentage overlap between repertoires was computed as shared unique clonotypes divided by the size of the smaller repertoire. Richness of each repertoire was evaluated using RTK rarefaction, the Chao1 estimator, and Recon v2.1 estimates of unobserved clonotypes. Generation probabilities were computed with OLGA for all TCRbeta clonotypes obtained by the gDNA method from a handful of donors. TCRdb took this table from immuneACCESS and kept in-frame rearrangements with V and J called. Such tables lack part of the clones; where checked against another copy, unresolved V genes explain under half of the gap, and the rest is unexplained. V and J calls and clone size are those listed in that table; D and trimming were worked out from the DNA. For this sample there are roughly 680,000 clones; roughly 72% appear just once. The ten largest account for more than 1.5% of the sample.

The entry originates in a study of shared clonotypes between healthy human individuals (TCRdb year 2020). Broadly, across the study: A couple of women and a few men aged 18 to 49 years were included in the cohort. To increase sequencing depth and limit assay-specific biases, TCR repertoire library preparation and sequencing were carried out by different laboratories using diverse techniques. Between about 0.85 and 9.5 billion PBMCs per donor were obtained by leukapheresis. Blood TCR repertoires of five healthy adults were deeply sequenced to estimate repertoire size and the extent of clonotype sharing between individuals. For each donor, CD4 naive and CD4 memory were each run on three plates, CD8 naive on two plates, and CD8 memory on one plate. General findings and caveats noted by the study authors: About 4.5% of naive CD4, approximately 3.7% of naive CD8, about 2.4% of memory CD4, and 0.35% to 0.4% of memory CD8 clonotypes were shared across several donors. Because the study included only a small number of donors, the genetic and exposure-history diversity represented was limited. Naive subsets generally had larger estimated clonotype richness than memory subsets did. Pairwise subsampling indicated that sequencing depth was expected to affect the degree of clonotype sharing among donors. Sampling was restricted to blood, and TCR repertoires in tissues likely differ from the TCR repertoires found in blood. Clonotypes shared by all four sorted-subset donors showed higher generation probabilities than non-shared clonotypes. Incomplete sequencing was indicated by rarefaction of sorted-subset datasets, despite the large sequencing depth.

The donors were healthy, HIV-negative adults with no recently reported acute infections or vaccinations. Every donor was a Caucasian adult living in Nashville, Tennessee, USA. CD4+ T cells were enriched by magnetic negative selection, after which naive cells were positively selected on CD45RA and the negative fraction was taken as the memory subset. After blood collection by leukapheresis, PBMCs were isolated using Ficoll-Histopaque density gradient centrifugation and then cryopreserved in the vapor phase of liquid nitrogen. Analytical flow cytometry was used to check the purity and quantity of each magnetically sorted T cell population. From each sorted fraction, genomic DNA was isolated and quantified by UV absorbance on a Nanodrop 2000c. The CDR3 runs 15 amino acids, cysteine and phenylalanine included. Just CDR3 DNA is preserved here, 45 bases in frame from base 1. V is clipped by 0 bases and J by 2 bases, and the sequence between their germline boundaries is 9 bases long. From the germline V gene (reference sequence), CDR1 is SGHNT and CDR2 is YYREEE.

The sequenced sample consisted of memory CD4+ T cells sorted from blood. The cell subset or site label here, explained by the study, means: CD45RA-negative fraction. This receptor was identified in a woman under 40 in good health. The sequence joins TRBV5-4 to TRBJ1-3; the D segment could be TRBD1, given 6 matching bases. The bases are TGTGCCAGCAGCTTGGAGTGGGGGCCTGGAAACACCATATATTTT. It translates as CASSLEWGPGNTIYF.